This TCR beta chain originates from a study of blood T cell repertoires in COVID-19. Measured with immunoSEQ multiplex PCR; TCRdb has only the in-frame clones, and not every one. The sample records some 40,000 clones, about 88% being singletons. CDR3 length: 14 amino acids. After removal of 4 bases from V and 6 bases from J, the junction contained 7 bases not matched to a gene. Looked up from germline, CDR1 is MDHEN and CDR2 is SYDVKM. This clonotype originated in a man between 65 and 85 years old with acute or convalescent COVID-19. The chain employs TRBV28 and TRBJ2-3; TRBD2 matches at 7 bases. Sequencing was carried out using peripheral blood. The CDR3 sequence is CASSSGGSADTQYF. For the CDR3, the DNA is TGTGCCAGCAGTTCCGGCGGGAGTGCGGATACGCAGTATTTT. The variable domain in full, completed from reference TRBV28 and TRBJ2-3, reads DVKVTQSSRYLVKRTGEKVFLECVQDMDHENMFWYRQDPGLGLRLIYFSYDVKMKEKGDIPEGYSVSREKKERFSLILESASTNQTSMYLCASSSGGSADTQYFGPGTRLTVL.